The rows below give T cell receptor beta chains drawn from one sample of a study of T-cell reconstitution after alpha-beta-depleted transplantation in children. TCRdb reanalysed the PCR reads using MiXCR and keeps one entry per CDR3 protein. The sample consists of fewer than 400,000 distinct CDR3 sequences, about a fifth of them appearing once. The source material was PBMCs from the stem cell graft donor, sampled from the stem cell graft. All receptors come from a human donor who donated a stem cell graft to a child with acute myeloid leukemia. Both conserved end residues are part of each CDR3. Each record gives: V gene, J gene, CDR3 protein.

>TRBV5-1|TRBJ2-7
CASSLQQGALEQYF
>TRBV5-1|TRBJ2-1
CASIQSRVEQFF
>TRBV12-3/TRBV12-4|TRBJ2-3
CASSFPGTPRPTDTQYF
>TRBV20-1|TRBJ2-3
CSAGTGTVISDTQYF
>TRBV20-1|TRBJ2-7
CSARRLRTVSSYEQYF
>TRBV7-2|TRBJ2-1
CASSRLAGFYNEQFF
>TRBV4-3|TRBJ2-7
CASSQGLGLVSREQYF
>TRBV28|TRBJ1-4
CASSLPNIPGREKLFF
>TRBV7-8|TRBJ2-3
CASSFPTSGRADTQYF
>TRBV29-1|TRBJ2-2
CSANRGQGGELFF
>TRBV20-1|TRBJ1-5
CSANRGPDQPQHF
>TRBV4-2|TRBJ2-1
CASSQDTGNDYNEQFF
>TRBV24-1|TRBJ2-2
CATREENTGELFF
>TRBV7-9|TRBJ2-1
CASSPPPGLLEDEQFF
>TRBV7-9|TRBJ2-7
CASSLASNSAYEQYF
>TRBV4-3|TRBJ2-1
CASSQDWGADGEQFF
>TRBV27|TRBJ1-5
CASSFGWDQPQHF
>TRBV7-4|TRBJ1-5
CASSLDTGIGGQPQHF
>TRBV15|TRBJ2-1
CATSEGLGTQYNEQFF
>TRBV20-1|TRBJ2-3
CSASHQDTQYF
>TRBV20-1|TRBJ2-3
CSARDPDRGRTDTQYF
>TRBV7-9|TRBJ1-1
CASSFSGHSNTEAFF
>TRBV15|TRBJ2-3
CATSKSGADTQYF
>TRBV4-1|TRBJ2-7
CASSQAGEQYF
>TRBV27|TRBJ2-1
CASREVVGGRGHNEQFF
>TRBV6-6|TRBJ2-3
CASARQTDTQYF
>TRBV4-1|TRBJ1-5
CASSQETVGNQPQHF
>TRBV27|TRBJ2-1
CASSLLSVGGGIYNEQFF
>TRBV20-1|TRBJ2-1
CSAFYRVYNEQFF
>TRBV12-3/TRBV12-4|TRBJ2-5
CASSLSGAGSETQYF
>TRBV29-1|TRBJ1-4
CSVVSAEKLFF
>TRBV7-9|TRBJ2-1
CSSSPGRSSYNEQFF
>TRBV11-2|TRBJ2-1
CASSLRLAGVSEQFF
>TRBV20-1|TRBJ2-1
CSALTSGRAAGQFF
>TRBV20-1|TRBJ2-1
CSAPQGGGVNEQFF
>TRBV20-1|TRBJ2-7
CSARDLSEQYF
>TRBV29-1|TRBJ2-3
CSVAGGAGKVTDTQYF
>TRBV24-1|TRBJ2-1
CATSALRGDEQFF
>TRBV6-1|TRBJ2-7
CASTAAAGGEQYF
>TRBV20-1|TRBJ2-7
CSARNRLIPEQYF
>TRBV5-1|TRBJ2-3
CASSLATSGTTDTQYF
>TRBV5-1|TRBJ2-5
CASSQDGERGTQYF
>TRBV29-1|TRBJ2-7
CSVEEGAGEQYF
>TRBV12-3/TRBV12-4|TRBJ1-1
CASSTARMAEAFF
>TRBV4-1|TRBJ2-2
CASSQLDLFHTRELFF
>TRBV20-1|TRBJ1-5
CSAPGRGNQPQHF
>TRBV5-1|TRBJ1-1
CASSLAYGAGDLNTETFF
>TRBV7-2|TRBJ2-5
CASSPGVGVKTQYF
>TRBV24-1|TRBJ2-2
CATSDRSGRTNTGELFF
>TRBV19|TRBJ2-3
CASGLTDTQYF
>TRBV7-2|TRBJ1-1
CASRTRGVTEAFF
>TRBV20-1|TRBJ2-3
CSASTGAGASMDTQYF
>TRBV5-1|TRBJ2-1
CASSLETSVNNEQFF